Listed below are T cell receptor beta chains from one sample, sequenced in a study of cytomegalovirus exposure and HLA in healthy donors. TCRdb keeps only in-frame clones here, not all; method: immunoSEQ multiplex PCR. The repertoire holds approximately 150,000 clones, with less than 85% as singletons. Sequencing used PBMCs. The receptor source for this set is a middle-aged man in good health and CMV-seronegative. The CDR3 runs from the conserved cysteine through the conserved F or W. A D gene is named only where the DNA matches it firmly. Expanded clones are given a class, and other clones once, few, many or no size at all.

j_gene,abundance,d_gene,v_gene,CDR3aa,CDR3nt
TRBJ2-1,once,TRBD1,TRBV6-6,CASSPTGGLDEQFF,TGTGCCAGCAGCCCTACAGGGGGCCTCGATGAGCAGTTCTTC
TRBJ2-7,-,TRBD1,TRBV6-5,CASSYTQDRGVYEQYF,TGTGCCAGCAGTTACACCCAGGACAGGGGTGTCTACGAGCAGTACTTC
TRBJ2-1,few,-,TRBV9,CASVRGGGDNEQFF,TGTGCCAGCGTACGGGGTGGCGGGGACAATGAGCAGTTCTTC
TRBJ2-1,-,-,TRBV10-1,CASSDLYQRTYNEQFF,TGCGCCAGCAGTGACCTCTACCAGCGGACCTACAATGAGCAGTTCTTC
TRBJ1-1,-,TRBD1,TRBV6-1,CASSEAPDRADEAFF,TGTGCCAGCAGTGAAGCTCCGGACAGGGCTGATGAAGCTTTCTTT
TRBJ2-5,-,TRBD2,TRBV30,CAWSVGAGRETQYF,TGTGCCTGGAGTGTAGGAGCGGGGAGAGAGACCCAGTACTTC
TRBJ2-1,-,TRBD2,TRBV27,CASSPQRLAGGHNEQFF,TGTGCCAGCAGTCCCCAACGACTAGCGGGGGGGCACAATGAGCAGTTCTTC
TRBJ2-3,-,-,TRBV27,CASSLSRQHAQYF,TGTGCCAGCAGTCTTTCCAGACAGCACGCGCAGTATTTT
TRBJ2-2,few,TRBD1,TRBV2,CASWGQGSTGELFF,TGTGCCAGTTGGGGACAGGGGAGCACCGGGGAGCTGTTTTTT
TRBJ2-1,-,-,TRBV7-2,CASRSGEKDEQFF,TGTGCCAGCAGGTCAGGCGAGAAGGATGAGCAGTTCTTC
TRBJ2-7,-,TRBD1,TRBV5-6,CASSLKGAYEQYF,TGTGCCAGCAGCTTGAAGGGGGCGTACGAGCAGTACTTC
TRBJ2-7,-,TRBD1,TRBV28,CASSQGTGNYEQYF,TGTGCCAGCAGTCAAGGGACAGGGAACTACGAGCAGTACTTC
TRBJ1-2,-,-,TRBV29-1,CSVPPRQGSYGYTF,TGCAGCGTTCCACCTCGGCAGGGTAGCTATGGCTACACCTTC
TRBJ1-4,-,-,TRBV30,CAWSAANEKLFF,TGTGCCTGGAGTGCTGCTAATGAAAAACTGTTTTTT
TRBJ1-5,-,-,TRBV9,CASSVGGSPNQPQHF,TGTGCCAGCAGCGTAGGGGGCAGCCCGAATCAGCCCCAGCATTTT
TRBJ1-3,once,TRBD1,TRBV30,CAWSLRTGGTGNTIYF,TGTGCCTGGAGCCTTAGGACAGGGGGAACTGGAAACACCATATATTTT
TRBJ1-4,-,-,TRBV30,CAWSVKITGTNEKLFF,TGTGCCTGGAGTGTAAAGATCACGGGGACTAATGAAAAACTGTTTTTT
TRBJ2-2,few,-,TRBV6-4,CASSEEGTGELFF,TGTGCCAGCAGTGAGGAGGGGACCGGGGAGCTGTTTTTT
TRBJ2-7,-,TRBD2,TRBV7-2,CASSLGGAGGSEQYF,TGTGCCAGCAGCTTGGGAGGGGCTGGCGGGTCCGAGCAGTACTTC
TRBJ2-2,-,TRBD2,TRBV19,CASSPQRGTYTGELFF,TGTGCCAGTAGTCCCCAGCGGGGGACTTACACCGGGGAGCTGTTTTTT
TRBJ2-7,few,-,TRBV11-1,CASSSRPILGEQYF,TGTGCCAGCAGCTCCCGCCCTATTCTAGGCGAGCAGTACTTC
TRBJ2-7,few,TRBD2,TRBV7-9,CASSQDRGSGGVEQYF,TGTGCCAGCAGCCAAGATCGGGGTAGCGGGGGGGTCGAGCAGTACTTC
TRBJ1-4,-,TRBD1,TRBV27,CASSSPGQGTGKLFF,TGTGCCAGCAGCTCACCGGGACAGGGGACTGGAAAACTGTTTTTT
TRBJ2-7,-,-,TRBV5-6,CASRAGSYEQYF,TGTGCCAGCAGGGCTGGGAGCTACGAGCAGTACTTC
TRBJ1-1,-,-,TRBV18,CASSPPAREPEAFF,TGTGCCAGCTCACCACCGGCGAGGGAACCTGAAGCTTTCTTT
TRBJ1-2,-,TRBD1,TRBV6-5,CASRQGQGSGYTF,TGTGCCAGCAGGCAGGGACAGGGGAGCGGCTACACCTTC
TRBJ2-7,few,-,TRBV7-2,CASSSRGSPYEQYF,TGTGCCAGCAGCTCGAGAGGGAGTCCCTACGAGCAGTACTTC
TRBJ1-5,-,TRBD1,TRBV19,CASSKTGGDQPQHF,TGTGCCAGTAGTAAGACAGGGGGAGATCAGCCCCAGCATTTT
TRBJ1-2,few,TRBD1,TRBV5-4,CASSFGGAGTGRYGYTF,TGTGCCAGCAGTTTTGGAGGCGCCGGGACAGGGCGCTATGGCTACACCTTC
TRBJ2-1,-,-,TRBV7-9,CASSLLGGDEFF,TGTGCCAGCAGCTTACTGGGAGGTGATGAGTTCTTC
TRBJ2-7,-,-,TRBV29-1,CSGVTQGGRQYF,TGCAGCGGGGTAACGCAGGGCGGTCGGCAGTACTTC
TRBJ1-5,-,TRBD1,TRBV15,CASDRGGVSNQPQHF,TGTGCCTCCGACAGGGGAGGAGTAAGCAATCAGCCCCAGCATTTT
TRBJ1-4,-,-,TRBV11-2,CASSSLARRVFF,TGTGCCAGCAGCTCCCTTGCTAGGAGGGTGTTTTTT
TRBJ2-7,-,-,TRBV5-1,CASSDPRTGTYEQYF,TGCGCCAGCAGCGACCCCCGGACTGGAACCTACGAGCAGTACTTC
TRBJ1-1,-,-,TRBV27,CASSLVGPGGTEAFF,TGTGCCAGCAGTTTAGTAGGGCCTGGGGGGACTGAAGCTTTCTTT
TRBJ1-3,-,-,TRBV29-1,CSVGAGNTIYF,TGCAGCGTTGGGGCCGGAAACACCATATATTTT
TRBJ2-2,-,-,TRBV4-1,CASTPGAANTGELFF,TGCGCCAGCACCCCTGGGGCGGCGAACACCGGGGAGCTGTTTTTT
TRBJ1-2,-,-,TRBV11-2,CASSLAPYGYTF,TGTGCCAGCAGCTTAGCCCCTTATGGCTACACCTTC
TRBJ1-3,-,TRBD1,TRBV18,CASSPGTGFTNSGNTIYF,TGTGCCAGCTCACCCGGGACAGGGTTCACAAACTCTGGAAACACCATATATTTT
TRBJ1-1,-,-,TRBV21-1,CASSKGTLNTEAFF,TGTGCCAGCAGCAAAGGGACACTGAACACTGAAGCTTTCTTT
TRBJ1-5,-,-,TRBV5-1,CASSFQHLQLDSNQPQHF,TGCGCCAGCAGCTTTCAGCACCTCCAGCTAGATAGCAATCAGCCCCAGCATTTT
TRBJ2-2,once,-,TRBV6-1,CASSDWSPSTGELFF,TGTGCCAGCAGTGATTGGTCCCCCAGCACCGGGGAGCTGTTTTTT
TRBJ2-1,-,-,TRBV27,CASRDDSTSDEQFF,TGTGCCAGCAGAGACGACAGTACCTCCGATGAGCAGTTCTTC
TRBJ1-6,-,TRBD1,TRBV6-5,CASQQGVASPLHF,TGTGCCAGCCAACAGGGGGTTGCTTCACCCCTCCACTTT
TRBJ2-3,-,-,TRBV14,CASSRTTLSYPPMTDTQYF,TGTGCCAGCAGCCGCACCACCCTGTCCTACCCCCCGATGACAGATACGCAGTATTTT